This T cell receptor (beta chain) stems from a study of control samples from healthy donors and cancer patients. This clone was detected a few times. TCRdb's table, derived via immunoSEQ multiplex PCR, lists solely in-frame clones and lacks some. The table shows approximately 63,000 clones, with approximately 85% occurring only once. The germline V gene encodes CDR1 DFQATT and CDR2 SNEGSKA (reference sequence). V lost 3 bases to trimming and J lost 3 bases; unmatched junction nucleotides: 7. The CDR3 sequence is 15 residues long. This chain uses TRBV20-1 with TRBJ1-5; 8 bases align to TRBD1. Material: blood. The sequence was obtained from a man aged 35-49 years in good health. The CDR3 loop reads CSASLRTGNNQPQHF. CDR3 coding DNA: TGCAGTGCTAGTCTCCGGACAGGGAACAATCAGCCCCAGCATTTT.